Shown below are 2 T cell receptor beta chains from a single sample sequenced in a study of blood T cell repertoires in COVID-19. Some clones are missing from TCRdb's copy, which holds only in-frame ones; the method was immunoSEQ multiplex PCR. The table lists approximately 270,000 clones, 75% to 90% of them singletons, with 1.5% to 2% in the top ten. The sample comprised PBMCs or T cells enriched from blood (not recorded which). The receptors shown here come from a woman aged 45-65 years who had recovered from COVID-19.

J is TRBJ2-5 and V is TRBV15; 8 bases map to TRBD2. Germline CDR1 reads LNHNV; CDR2 reads YYDKDF (reference sequence). Trimming removed 5 bases from V and 4 bases from J; junction bases left unmatched: 9. This CDR3 region has 15 residues. The CDR3 region is CATSPSGRGGETQYF. DNA for the CDR3: TGTGCCACCAGCCCCAGCGGGAGAGGCGGAGAGACCCAGTACTTC.

The rearrangement uses TRBV19 and TRBJ1-2, with 7 bases that match TRBD1. J was trimmed by 4 bases and V by 4 bases; bases with no gene match: 9. The CDR3 runs 15 residues. Germline lookup yields CDR1 LNHDA and CDR2 SQIVND (reference sequence). CDR3 in amino acids: CASSTTTGESYGYTF. The CDR3 nucleotides are TGTGCCAGTAGTACAACTACAGGGGAGAGCTATGGCTACACCTTC.